This T cell receptor beta chain was sequenced for a study of T cell responses to AZD1222 COVID-19 vaccine (dated by TCRdb to 2020 to 2022). Background on the whole study: TCR sequencing was performed for some 250 trial participants, of whom about 200 were given two doses of AZD1222 and around 25 were given two doses of MenACWY control vaccine. Enrollment into the trials was organized by age into subgroups of 18-55, 56-69 and 70-plus years, and those subgroups contained about 160, 30 and 59 TCR-sequenced participants, respectively.

What the research found in general, with its limitations: Epitopes outside the regions mutated in the B.1.351 and B.1.1.7 variants were reportedly recognized by nearly half of the unique spike-specific TCRs. Conclusions about previously exposed vaccinees were limited because only a handful of AZD1222 recipients were SARS-CoV-2 seropositive at baseline. Most participants were white British and females outnumbered males, and the authors suggested that clonal diversity may have been underestimated. No day 14 peak-response samples were available, so repertoires were characterized only after the peak T cell response. After two AZD1222 doses, spike-specific TCR breadth and depth were significantly higher than at day 0 and than in MenACWY recipients. The vaccine-associated CD4 TCRs covered the entire spike protein, and the dominant responses fell in regions 160-218 and 743-854. The 56-69-year group was small, and its depth increase did not reach significance, likely because of low power.

A note on this clone: Its antigen specificity is not known. No quality values exist for individual bases; no much larger clone is one base distant.

The CDR3 regions of human TCRbeta chains were analyzed by immunosequencing. Per the source publication's procedure: TCRs in the repertoires were matched against a reference library of SARS-CoV-2-specific TCRs that had been generated with the MIRA antigen-specificity platform. Breadth was defined as the fraction of unique TCRs that were SARS-CoV-2-associated. Depth was defined as the fraction of total T cells that were SARS-CoV-2-associated. Using the MIRA data, each spike-specific TCR was assigned both to the spike region to which the TCR was reactive and to a CD4 or CD8 class. Log10-transformed breadth and depth values were compared by one-way ANOVA with Sidak's multiple comparisons tests. The table comes from immuneACCESS by way of TCRdb, which keeps in-frame sequences with V and J called. Part of the clones is missing from these tables; in studies checked, under half for an unresolved V gene and the rest for unknown reasons. Clone size and the V and J calls come from that table; the DNA yielded D and trimming. In this sample the table shows roughly 77,000 clones, around 90% of which occur a single time. The ten largest make up 4% to 5.5% of the sample.

The sample's time point label is to be understood as: about 28 days (+/-7) after the second vaccine dose. Because spike-specific TCR depth and breadth did not differ between the two schedules, AZD1222 recipients who got a second dose at roughly 4 weeks were pooled with those who got a second dose at roughly 12 weeks. Samples from vaccinated people were obtained from the UK trials COV001 and COV002, which included a single-blind randomized controlled phase 2/3 trial of AZD1222 (ChAdOx1 nCoV-19) in healthy adults. For TCRbeta chain sequencing, PBMC samples from trial participants were taken at day 0 and at day 28 after the second dose. The material was peripheral blood, obtained 28 days after the second AZD1222 dose. The sequence was collected from an adult who received the AZD1222 COVID-19 vaccine.

The DNA reads TGTGCCATCAGTGTAGGAGGGGGTCCCGGGTCTAGCGGGGCACAAGAGACCCAGTACTTC. Its protein is CAISVGGGPGSSGAQETQYF. The V and J genes are TRBV10-3 and TRBJ2-5; TRBD2 agrees with 9 junctional bases. Unmatched junction bases come to 20, with V trimmed by 4 bases and J by 2 bases. Inclusive of the bounding cysteine and phenylalanine, the CDR3 is 20 residues long. Left in the record is the CDR3 DNA by itself, 60 bases read in frame from the first base. The CDR1 and CDR2 encoded by the germline V gene are ENHRY and SYGVKD.